The source of this T cell receptor beta chain is a study of beta chain features in type 1 diabetes. General study results and limits: Researchers could not determine here whether HLA type influences TCRB rearrangement. Significant though moderate, a shortening of TCRB CDR3s appeared in all four CD4+ subsets of Type 1 diabetes patients. The VDJ junctions of type 1 diabetes patients carried fewer insertions and more deletions. Equally in patients and controls, shorter templates might have been favored by PCR.

The isolated RNA, all of it, was reverse transcribed, so expressed TCRB transcripts were what got sequenced. Naive, central memory and regulatory T cell samples averaged around 3.5 million immunoSEQ reads each. TCRdb keeps only in-frame clones here, not all; method: immunoSEQ multiplex PCR. The sample lists a few hundred thousand clones; 8% to 10% were seen once. Germline V gives CDR1 MNHNY, CDR2 SVGAGI (reference sequence). The junction had 8 bases not matched to a gene; V was cut back by 6 bases and J by 9 bases. The CDR3 extends over 13 amino acids. As to this clone: Its antigen is currently unknown.

Sequencing used central memory CD4+ T cells from blood. The V call is TRBV6-6, the J call TRBJ1-2, with TRBD1 matching over 9 bases. This receptor was identified in a man between 25 and 39 years old with type 1 diabetes. As DNA, the CDR3 is TGTGCCAGCAGCCCGCGGGACAGGGAAAGCTACACCTTC. Translation: CASSPRDRESYTF.